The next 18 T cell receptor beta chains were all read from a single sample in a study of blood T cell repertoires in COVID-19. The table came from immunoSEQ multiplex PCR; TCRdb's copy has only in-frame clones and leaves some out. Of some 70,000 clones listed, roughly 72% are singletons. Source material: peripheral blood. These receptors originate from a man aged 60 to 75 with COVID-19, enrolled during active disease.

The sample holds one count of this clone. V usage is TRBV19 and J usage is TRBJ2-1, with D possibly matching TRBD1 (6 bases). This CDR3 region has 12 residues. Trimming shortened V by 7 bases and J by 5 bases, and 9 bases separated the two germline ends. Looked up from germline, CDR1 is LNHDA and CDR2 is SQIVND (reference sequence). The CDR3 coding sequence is TGTGCCAGTAAAGGACAGAACAATGAGCAGTTCTTC. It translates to CASKGQNNEQFF.

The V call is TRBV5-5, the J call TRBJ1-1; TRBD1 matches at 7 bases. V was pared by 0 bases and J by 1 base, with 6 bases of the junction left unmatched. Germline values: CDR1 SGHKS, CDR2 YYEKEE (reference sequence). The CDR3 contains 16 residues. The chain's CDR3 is CASSLGHQGGNTEAFF. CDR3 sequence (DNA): TGTGCCAGCAGCTTGGGGCATCAGGGGGGGAACACTGAAGCTTTCTTT.

This chain's CDR3 is CASSRTGSGYEQYF. CDR3 coding DNA: TGTGCCAGCAGTCGAACAGGGTCAGGTTACGAGCAGTACTTC. This chain joins TRBV28 and TRBJ2-7, with a weak D call TRBD1 (6 bases). V lost 5 bases, J lost 4 bases, and 15 bases lay in between. The CDR3 consists of 14 residues. CDR1 is MDHEN and CDR2 is SYDVKM in the germline V gene.

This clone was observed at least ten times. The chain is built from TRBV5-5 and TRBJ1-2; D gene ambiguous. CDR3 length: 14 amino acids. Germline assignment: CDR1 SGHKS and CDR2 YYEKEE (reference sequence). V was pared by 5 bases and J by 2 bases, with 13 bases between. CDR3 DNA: TGTGCCAGCAGGCGGGAGGGCACCAACTATGGCTACACCTTC. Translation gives CASRREGTNYGYTF.

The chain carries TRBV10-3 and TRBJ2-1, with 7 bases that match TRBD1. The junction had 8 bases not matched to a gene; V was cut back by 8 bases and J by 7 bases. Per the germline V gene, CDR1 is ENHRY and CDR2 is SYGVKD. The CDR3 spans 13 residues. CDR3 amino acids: CAIGRTGPNEQFF. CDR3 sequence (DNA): TGTGCCATCGGACGGACAGGCCCTAATGAGCAGTTCTTC.

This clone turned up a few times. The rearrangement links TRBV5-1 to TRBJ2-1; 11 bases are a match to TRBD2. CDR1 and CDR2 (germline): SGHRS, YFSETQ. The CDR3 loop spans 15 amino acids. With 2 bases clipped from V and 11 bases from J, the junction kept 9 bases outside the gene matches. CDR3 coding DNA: TGCGCCAGCAGCTTAGAACTAGCGGGAGATATAAAGCAGTTCTTC. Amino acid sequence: CASSLELAGDIKQFF.

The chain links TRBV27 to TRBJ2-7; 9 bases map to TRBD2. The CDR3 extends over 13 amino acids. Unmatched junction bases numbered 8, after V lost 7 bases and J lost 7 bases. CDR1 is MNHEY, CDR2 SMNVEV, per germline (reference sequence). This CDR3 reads CASTRDLAGEQYF. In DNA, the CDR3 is TGTGCCAGCACCCGGGACCTAGCGGGGGAGCAGTACTTC.

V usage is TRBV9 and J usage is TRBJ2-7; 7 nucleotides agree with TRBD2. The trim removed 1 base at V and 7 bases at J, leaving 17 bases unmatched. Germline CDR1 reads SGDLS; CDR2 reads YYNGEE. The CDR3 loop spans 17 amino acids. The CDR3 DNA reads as TGTGCCAGCAGCGTATCTTCCGGGACTACGGGCCATACGGAGCAGTACTTC. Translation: CASSVSSGTTGHTEQYF.

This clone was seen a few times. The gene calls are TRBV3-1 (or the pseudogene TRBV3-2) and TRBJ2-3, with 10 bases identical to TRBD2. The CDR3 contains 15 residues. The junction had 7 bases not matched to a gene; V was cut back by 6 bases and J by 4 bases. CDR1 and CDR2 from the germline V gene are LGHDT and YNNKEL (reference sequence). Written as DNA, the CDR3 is TGTGCCAGCAGTCCGGAGCGGGGGGGGGCAGATACGCAGTATTTT. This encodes CASSPERGGADTQYF.

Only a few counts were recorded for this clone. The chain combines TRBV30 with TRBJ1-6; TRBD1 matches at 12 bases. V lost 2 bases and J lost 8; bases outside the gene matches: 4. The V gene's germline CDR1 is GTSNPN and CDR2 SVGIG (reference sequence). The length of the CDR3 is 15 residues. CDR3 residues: CAWSPGTGGYSPLHF. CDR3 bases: TGTGCCTGGAGTCCGGGGACAGGGGGCTATTCACCCCTCCACTTT.

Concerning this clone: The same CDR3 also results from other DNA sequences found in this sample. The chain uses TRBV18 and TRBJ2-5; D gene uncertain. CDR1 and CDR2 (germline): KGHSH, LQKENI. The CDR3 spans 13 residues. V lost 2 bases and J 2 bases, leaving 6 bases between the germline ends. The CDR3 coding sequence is TGTGCCAGCTCACCAGGCCAGCAAGAGACCCAGTACTTC. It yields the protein CASSPGQQETQYF.

The CDR3 nucleotides read TGTGCCAGTAGTATAGGTGATGGGAGATGGGATACGCAGTATTTT. Protein sequence: CASSIGDGRWDTQYF. V is TRBV19 and J is TRBJ2-3; TRBD2 might be the D (5 bases). The CDR3 extends over 15 amino acids. Germline V gene data show CDR1 as LNHDA and CDR2 as SQIVND (reference sequence). V gave up 1 base and J gave up 6 bases, with 14 bases separating them.

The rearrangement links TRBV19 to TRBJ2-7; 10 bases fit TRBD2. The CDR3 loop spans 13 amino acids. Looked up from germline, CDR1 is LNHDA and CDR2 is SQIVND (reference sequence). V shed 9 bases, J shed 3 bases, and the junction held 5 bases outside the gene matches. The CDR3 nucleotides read TGTGCCAGCGCAGCGGGAGGGGGCTACGAGCAGTACTTC. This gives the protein CASAAGGGYEQYF.

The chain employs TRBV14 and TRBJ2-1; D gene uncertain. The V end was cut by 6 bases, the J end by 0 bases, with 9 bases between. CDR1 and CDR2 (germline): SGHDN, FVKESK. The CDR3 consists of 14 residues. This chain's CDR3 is CASSPGSSYNEQFF. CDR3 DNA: TGTGCCAGCAGTCCAGGAAGCTCCTACAATGAGCAGTTCTTC.

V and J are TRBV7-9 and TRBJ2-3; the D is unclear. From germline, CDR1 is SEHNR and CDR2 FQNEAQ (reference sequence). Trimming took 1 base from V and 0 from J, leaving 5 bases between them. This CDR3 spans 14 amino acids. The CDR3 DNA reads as TGTGCCAGCAGCTTAGGGGCCAGCACAGATACGCAGTATTTT. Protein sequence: CASSLGASTDTQYF.

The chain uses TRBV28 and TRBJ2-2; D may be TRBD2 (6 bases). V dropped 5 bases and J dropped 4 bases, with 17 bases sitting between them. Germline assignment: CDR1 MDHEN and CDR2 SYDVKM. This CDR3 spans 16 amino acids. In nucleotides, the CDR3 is TGTGCCAGCAGTCCCTCCGGGCGGGGCGGCACCGGGGAGCTGTTTTTT. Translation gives CASSPSGRGGTGELFF.

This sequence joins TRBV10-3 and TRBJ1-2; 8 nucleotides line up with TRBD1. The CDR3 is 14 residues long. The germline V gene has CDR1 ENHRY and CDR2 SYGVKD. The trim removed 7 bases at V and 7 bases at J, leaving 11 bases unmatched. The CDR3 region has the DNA TGTGCCATCAAAGGACAGGGTATTTTTGTTGGCTACACCTTC. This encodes CAIKGQGIFVGYTF.

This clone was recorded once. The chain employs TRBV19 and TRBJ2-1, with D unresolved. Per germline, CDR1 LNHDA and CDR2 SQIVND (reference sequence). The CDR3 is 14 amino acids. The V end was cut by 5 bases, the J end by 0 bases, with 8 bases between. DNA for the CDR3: TGTGCCAGTAGTTCCCTAGGCTCCTACAATGAGCAGTTCTTC. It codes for CASSSLGSYNEQFF.